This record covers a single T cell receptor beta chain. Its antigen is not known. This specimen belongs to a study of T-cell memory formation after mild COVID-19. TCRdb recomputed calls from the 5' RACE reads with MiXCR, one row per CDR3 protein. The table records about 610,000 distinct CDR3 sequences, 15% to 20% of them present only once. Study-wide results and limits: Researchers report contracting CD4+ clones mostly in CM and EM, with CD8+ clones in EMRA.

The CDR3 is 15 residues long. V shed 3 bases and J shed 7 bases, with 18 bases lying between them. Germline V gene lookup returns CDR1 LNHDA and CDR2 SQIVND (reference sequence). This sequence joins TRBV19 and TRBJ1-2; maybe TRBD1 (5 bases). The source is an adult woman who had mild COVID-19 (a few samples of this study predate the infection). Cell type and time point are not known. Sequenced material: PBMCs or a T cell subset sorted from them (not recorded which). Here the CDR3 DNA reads TGTGCCAGTAGTATCAACGACAGCCCCGGGGCTGGCTACACCTTC. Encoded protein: CASSINDSPGAGYTF.